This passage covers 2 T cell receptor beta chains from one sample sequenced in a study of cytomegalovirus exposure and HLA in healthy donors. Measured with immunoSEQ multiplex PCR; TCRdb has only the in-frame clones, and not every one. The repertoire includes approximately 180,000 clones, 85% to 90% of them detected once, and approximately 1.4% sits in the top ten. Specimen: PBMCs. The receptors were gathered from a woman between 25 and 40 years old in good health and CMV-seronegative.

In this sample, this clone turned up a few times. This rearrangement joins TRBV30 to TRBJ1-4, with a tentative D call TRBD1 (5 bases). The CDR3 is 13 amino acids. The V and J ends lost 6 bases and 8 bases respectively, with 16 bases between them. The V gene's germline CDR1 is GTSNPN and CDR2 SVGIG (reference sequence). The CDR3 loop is CACDQGFYEKLFF. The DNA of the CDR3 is TGTGCCTGCGACCAGGGTTTTTACGAAAAACTGTTTTTT.

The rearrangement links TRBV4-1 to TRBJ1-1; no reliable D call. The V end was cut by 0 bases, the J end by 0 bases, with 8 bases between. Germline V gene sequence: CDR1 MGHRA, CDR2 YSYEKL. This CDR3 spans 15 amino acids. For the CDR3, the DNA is TGCGCCAGCAGCCAAGATCAGGCCATGAACACTGAAGCTTTCTTT. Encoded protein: CASSQDQAMNTEAFF.